Each of the 25 T cell receptor beta chains below was sequenced from the same sample in a study of blood T cell repertoires in COVID-19. TCRdb's table, derived via immunoSEQ multiplex PCR, lists solely in-frame clones and lacks some. The data hold roughly 200,000 clones, with around nine tenths observed a single time. What was sequenced was PBMCs or T cells enriched from blood (not recorded which). These receptors all stem from a woman aged 25 to 45 with acute COVID-19.

V gene TRBV28 combines with J gene TRBJ2-2, with no clear D. V lost 1 base, J lost 0 bases, and 9 bases lay in between. Per germline, CDR1 MDHEN and CDR2 SYDVKM. The CDR3 consists of 16 residues. The CDR3 spells CASSLLSTANTGELFF. The CDR3 DNA reads as TGTGCCAGCAGTTTATTGTCTACAGCGAACACCGGGGAGCTGTTTTTT.

The V and J genes are TRBV6-5 and TRBJ1-2; 9 nucleotides line up with TRBD1. CDR3 length: 12 amino acids. V lost 10 bases, J lost 8 bases, and 8 bases stayed unmatched. The germline CDR1 and CDR2 sequences are MNHEY and SVGAGI. CDR3 DNA sequence: TGTGCCACCAGGGGGACAGGGCAAGGCTACACCTTC. Translating gives CATRGTGQGYTF.

The rearrangement uses TRBV12-3 or TRBV12-4 and TRBJ1-1, with D unclear. Trimming cost V 1 base and J 6 bases, with 9 bases left between them. The length of the CDR3 is 13 residues. The CDR3 here is CASSLVVAAEAFF. The CDR3 nucleotides read TGTGCCAGCAGTTTAGTGGTGGCAGCTGAAGCTTTCTTT.

This rearrangement joins TRBV11-2 to TRBJ2-3; 12 nucleotides align to TRBD2. Germline V gene lookup returns CDR1 SGHAT and CDR2 FQNNGV. The CDR3 has 17 amino acids. The ends lost 1 base at V and 2 bases at J; junction bases unmatched: 4. CDR3 residues: CASSLGTSGAYTDTQYF. CDR3 nucleotide sequence: TGTGCCAGCAGCTTAGGGACTAGCGGGGCCTACACAGATACGCAGTATTTT. The entire variable domain, with the rest obtained from reference TRBV11-2 and TRBJ2-3, is as follows: EAGVAQSPRYKIIEKRQSVAFWCNPISGHATLYWYQQILGQGPKLLIQFQNNGVVDDSQLPKDRFSAERLKGVDSTLKIQPAKLEDSAVYLCASSLGTSGAYTDTQYFGPGTRLTVL.

The chain carries TRBV3-1 (or the pseudogene TRBV3-2) and TRBJ2-5, with a possible D match to TRBD2 (6 bases). The CDR3 has 15 amino acids. V was cut by 4 bases and J by 2 bases, with 14 bases left in between. Germline CDR1 and CDR2: LGHDT and YNNKEL (reference sequence). This chain's CDR3 is CASSPEGTYQETQYF. The CDR3 DNA reads TGTGCCAGCAGCCCAGAAGGGACTTATCAAGAGACCCAGTACTTC.

V is TRBV5-1 and J is TRBJ2-7; 9 bases agree with TRBD1. V gave up 6 bases and J gave up 3 bases; unmatched junction bases: 10. Germline CDR1 and CDR2: SGHRS and YFSETQ. The CDR3 loop spans 15 amino acids. CDR3 sequence reads: CASKPGQGYLYEQYF. CDR3 nucleotides: TGCGCCAGCAAACCGGGACAGGGATACCTCTACGAGCAGTACTTC.

In this sample, this clone turned up once. V and J are TRBV19 and TRBJ1-4; D unresolved. The CDR3 contains 14 residues. Trimming took 10 bases from V and 7 from J, leaving 19 bases between them. Germline CDR1 LNHDA, CDR2 SQIVND (reference sequence). CDR3 sequence reads: CATNPGMTAEKLFF. In DNA form, the CDR3 reads TGTGCCACTAACCCCGGGATGACCGCTGAAAAACTGTTTTTT.

This chain links TRBV30 with TRBJ2-1, with D perhaps matching TRBD1 (6 bases). This CDR3 region has 16 residues. Trimming removed 3 bases from V and 2 bases from J, with 17 bases in between. Germline V gives CDR1 GTSNPN, CDR2 SVGIG (reference sequence). For the CDR3, the DNA is TGTGCCTGGAGCAGAAACAGGGACCAACCCTACAATGAGCAGTTCTTC. Protein product: CAWSRNRDQPYNEQFF.

This chain connects TRBV27 to TRBJ2-7; D is undetermined. CDR1 MNHEY and CDR2 SMNVEV come from the germline V gene (reference sequence). The V end lost 5 bases, the J end lost 5 bases, and 13 bases lay between the germline ends. This CDR3 has 13 amino acids. The CDR3 sequence is CASSAAVLNEQYF. CDR3 sequence (DNA): TGTGCCAGCAGTGCGGCCGTACTAAACGAGCAGTACTTC.

The chain has TRBV5-1 and TRBJ2-5; TRBD2 aligns across 7 bases. The V gene end was trimmed by 0 bases and the J gene end by 3 bases; junction bases not matched to a gene: 8. This CDR3 has 16 residues. Looked up from germline, CDR1 is SGHRS and CDR2 is YFSETQ. CDR3 sequence: CASSLGSSSGKETQYF. The CDR3, as DNA: TGCGCCAGCAGCTTGGGTTCGTCTAGCGGTAAAGAGACCCAGTACTTC.

The J gene is TRBJ2-7, the V gene TRBV27; D perhaps matches TRBD1 (6 bases). The CDR3 has 14 amino acids. V was clipped by 2 bases and J by 2 bases, with 10 bases between them. Looked up from germline, CDR1 is MNHEY and CDR2 is SMNVEV (reference sequence). In DNA form, the CDR3 reads TGTGCCAGCAGTTTAAAGGACAGCACCTACGAGCAGTACTTC. Residues: CASSLKDSTYEQYF.

The rearrangement joins TRBV18 to TRBJ1-4; D is ambiguous. This CDR3 spans 13 amino acids. V lost 5 bases, J lost 5 bases, and 9 bases lay in between. Germline V gives CDR1 KGHSH, CDR2 LQKENI. The CDR3 bases are TGTGCCAGCTCAGGCCAGATGAATGAAAAACTGTTTTTT. It codes for CASSGQMNEKLFF.

This chain links TRBV10-3 with TRBJ1-4; D is perhaps TRBD1 (5 bases). Trimming took 0 bases from V and 8 from J, leaving 10 bases between them. Per the germline V gene, CDR1 is ENHRY and CDR2 is SYGVKD. This CDR3 has 14 residues. For the CDR3, the DNA is TGTGCCATCAGTGAGTCACGGGGGAGGGAAAAACTGTTTTTT. This sequence encodes CAISESRGREKLFF.

J is TRBJ1-2 and V is TRBV6-5, with D possibly TRBD1 on 6 matching bases. Trimming cost V 6 bases and J 6 bases, with 14 bases left between them. The CDR3 is 13 residues long. From germline, CDR1 is MNHEY and CDR2 SVGAGI. CDR3 in DNA: TGTGCCAGCAGCCTCACCGGGGGGCATGGCTACACCTTC. Protein: CASSLTGGHGYTF.

The chain combines TRBV4-3 with TRBJ2-6; perhaps TRBD1 as D (6 bases). The germline gives CDR1 LGHNA, CDR2 YSLEER. Trimming shortened V by 1 base and J by 0 bases, and 16 bases separated the two germline ends. This CDR3 has 19 amino acids. The CDR3 sequence is CASSQAGWQGTSGANVLTF. CDR3 bases: TGCGCCAGCAGCCAAGCAGGGTGGCAGGGGACCTCTGGGGCCAACGTCCTGACTTTC.

This clone showed up just a few times. This rearrangement joins TRBV5-4 to TRBJ2-7; the D is unclear. CDR1 and CDR2 (germline): SGHNT, YYREEE (reference sequence). Trimming pared 0 bases from V and 6 bases from J, leaving 7 bases between. CDR3 size: 12 residues. CDR3 protein: CASSLVESEQYF. CDR3 nucleotide sequence: TGTGCCAGCAGCTTGGTTGAGTCCGAGCAGTACTTC.

This clone was seen more than once but under ten times. This rearrangement joins TRBV29-1 to TRBJ1-2; tentative D call: TRBD1 (6 bases). Germline lookup yields CDR1 SQVTM and CDR2 ANQGSEA. The ends were cut back, 7 bases at V and 4 bases at J, with 10 bases in the middle. The CDR3 totals 11 residues. The DNA for the CDR3 is TGCAGCGGCCAGGACAGCTATGGCTACACCTTC. This translates into CSGQDSYGYTF.

The V and J genes are TRBV19 and TRBJ2-7; tentatively, D is TRBD1 (8 bases). Looked up from germline, CDR1 is LNHDA and CDR2 is SQIVND (reference sequence). CDR3 length: 14 residues. The V end was cut by 6 bases, the J end by 4 bases, with 16 bases between. The CDR3 region is CASSSQGGFYEQYF. The CDR3 DNA follows: TGTGCCAGTAGCTCACAGGGGGGGTTTTACGAGCAGTACTTC.

The chain recombines TRBV5-1 with TRBJ2-2; 13 bases are shared with TRBD2. With V trimmed by 4 bases and J by 0 bases, 6 bases remained unmatched. The CDR3 has 18 residues. CDR1 and CDR2 (germline): SGHRS, YFSETQ. For the CDR3, the DNA is TGCGCCAGCAGCCTAAGGACTAGCGGGGGATCGAACACCGGGGAGCTGTTTTTT. It codes for CASSLRTSGGSNTGELFF.

Only one count was recorded for this clone. V usage is TRBV7-9 and J usage is TRBJ1-2, with a possible D match to TRBD1 (5 bases). Trimming took off 1 base at V and 6 bases at J, with 9 bases between the two ends. The CDR3 is 13 amino acids. Germline CDR1 and CDR2: SEHNR and FQNEAQ (reference sequence). The CDR3 region has the DNA TGTGCCAGCAGCTTAGATCGACAGAATGGCTACACCTTC. Protein product: CASSLDRQNGYTF.

The V gene is TRBV5-1, the J gene TRBJ1-1; 9 nucleotides match TRBD1. Germline lookup yields CDR1 SGHRS and CDR2 YFSETQ. The CDR3 runs to 17 residues. V shed 0 bases and J 1 base; nucleotides not matched to a gene: 7. CDR3 protein: CASSLDPPGQGNTEAFF. In nucleotides, the CDR3 is TGCGCCAGCAGCTTGGACCCCCCGGGACAGGGGAACACTGAAGCTTTCTTT.

The CDR3 sequence is CAWTSLGGTVTSPLHF. The CDR3 bases are TGTGCCTGGACCTCCCTTGGGGGGACAGTAACTTCACCCCTCCACTTT. The chain carries TRBV30 and TRBJ1-6; 7 nucleotides agree with TRBD1. The CDR3 length is 16 residues. Germline CDR1 reads GTSNPN; CDR2 reads SVGIG (reference sequence). The J segment lost 9 bases and the V segment lost 4 bases, leaving 15 bases of the junction unmatched.

This clone was picked up a small number of times. The chain joins TRBV6-6 to TRBJ2-2; 7 bases are a match to TRBD1. Per germline, CDR1 MNHNY and CDR2 SVGAGI (reference sequence). The CDR3 sequence is 14 residues long. V lost 5 bases and J lost 2; bases outside the gene matches: 2. CDR3 DNA sequence: TGTGCCAGCAGTCGGGACAGCAACACCGGGGAGCTGTTTTTT. Residues: CASSRDSNTGELFF.

The chain links TRBV18 to TRBJ2-1; perhaps TRBD2 as D (5 bases). The CDR3 totals 14 residues. Germline V gene data show CDR1 as KGHSH and CDR2 as LQKENI. Trimming removed 7 bases from V and 0 bases from J, with 10 bases in between. The CDR3 here is CASLSGSSYNEQFF. The DNA of the CDR3 is TGTGCCAGCTTAAGCGGTAGCTCCTACAATGAGCAGTTCTTC.

This chain uses TRBV5-1 with TRBJ1-5, with 8 nucleotides matching TRBD1. This CDR3 has 16 amino acids. Per germline, CDR1 SGHRS and CDR2 YFSETQ. Trimming cost V 7 bases and J 10 bases; bases outside gene matches: 19. This CDR3 is CASQGGQGGGEQPQHF. Here the CDR3 DNA reads TGCGCCAGCCAGGGCGGACAGGGTGGGGGAGAGCAACCCCAGCATTTT.